This record covers a single TCR beta chain. The data originate from a study of cytomegalovirus exposure and HLA in healthy donors. In the study overall: Caucasian-associated ancestry cluster membership applied to about four fifths of a few hundred genotyped donors.

This PCR relied on a set of 60 Vbeta primers and 13 Jbeta primers. Sequencing was performed with immunoSEQ multiplex PCR; in TCRdb, only in-frame clones are kept and a portion is missing. The sample contains 150,000 to 200,000 clones, 77% of which appear only once. Unrecorded immune exposures were likely, despite nominal health at sampling. The germline V gene encodes CDR1 GTSNPN and CDR2 SVGIG (reference sequence). J lost 5 bases, V lost 2 bases, and 4 bases had no gene match. This CDR3 comprises 14 residues. This chain connects TRBV30 to TRBJ2-2; 8 bases map to TRBD1. The sequencing input was PBMCs. The receptor was derived from a man aged 25 to 40 in good health and CMV-seropositive. The CDR3 sequence is CAWSLTGGTGELFF. In DNA form, the CDR3 reads TGTGCCTGGAGTCTCACAGGGGGGACCGGGGAGCTGTTTTTT.